The present entry profiles one T cell receptor (beta chain) with its context. The antigen is undetermined. Deep-level running was used for the assay. The repertoire was sequenced with immunoSEQ multiplex PCR; TCRdb's copy has only in-frame clones and lacks some. The repertoire includes about 600,000 clones, approximately 97% of them detected once, and roughly 0.05% sits in the top ten. The data were obtained in a study of shared clonotypes between healthy human individuals. Study-wide points: For sorted subsets, rarefaction showed incomplete sequencing despite large depth.

V lost 8 bases, J lost 7 bases, and 12 bases lay in between. CDR3 length: 12 amino acids. This chain uses TRBV5-3 with TRBJ2-2; D is unclear. TRBV5-3 is noted as an ORF with a role that remains uncertain. The TCR was taken from a woman in her thirties in good health. Material for sequencing was naive CD4+ T cells sorted from blood. Subset of the sample: CD45RA+ positively selected. The CDR3 DNA is TGTGCCAGCAGCCCCGTCGGCGGGGAGCTGTTTTTT. It codes for CASSPVGGELFF.